The following is a T cell receptor beta chain sequence with its context. CDR3 length: 17 amino acids. V was shortened by 3 bases and J by 5 bases, with 20 bases between the two germline ends. CDR1 is SGHRS and CDR2 is YFSETQ in the germline V gene. The sample belongs to a study of blood T cell repertoires in COVID-19. Looking at the study overall: The study drew acute and convalescent COVID-19 samples from the United States, Italy and Spain. T cells, B-cell-depleted T cells, or PBMCs supplied cDNA or gDNA.

In the authors' workflow: Nucleated cell number was recorded as an estimate derived from reference gene primer amplification. The repertoire was sequenced with immunoSEQ multiplex PCR; TCRdb's copy has only in-frame clones and lacks some. The V and J calls and clone size are taken from that table; D and trimming were inferred from the DNA. Of over 450,000 clones listed, about 89% were seen once; the top ten hold less than 9%. The V call is TRBV5-1, the J call TRBJ2-2, with TRBD1 as a possible D gene (6 bases). The source of this sequence is a woman aged 50 to 60 with COVID-19, enrolled during active disease. Sequenced input: peripheral blood. CDR3 DNA: TGCGCCAGCAGCTGCTTACAGGGTCAGGTATATACCGGGGAGCTGTTTTTT. Amino acids: CASSCLQGQVYTGELFF.